One and the same sample provided the 11 T cell receptor beta chains below, sequenced in a study of cytomegalovirus exposure and HLA in healthy donors. Primers included in the PCR were 60 Vbeta and 13 Jbeta primers. Clones were sequenced by immunoSEQ multiplex PCR, and TCRdb holds only the in-frame ones, with some missing. The sample consists of approximately 160,000 clones, more than 60% of them appearing once. Sequencing was performed on PBMCs. Receptors originate from a woman aged 50 to 60 in good health and CMV-seropositive.

The J gene is TRBJ1-3, the V gene TRBV19; D ambiguous. Germline CDR1 LNHDA, CDR2 SQIVND (reference sequence). With 5 bases removed from V and 0 bases from J, the gap between germline ends came to 5 bases. The CDR3 loop spans 13 amino acids. The CDR3 bases are TGTGCCAGTAGTTTGAGCTCTGGAAACACCATATATTTT. This codes for CASSLSSGNTIYF.

This clone was detected only once. The gene calls are TRBV28 and TRBJ1-1, with 12 bases identical to TRBD1. The CDR3 contains 17 residues. With V trimmed by 5 bases and J by 3 bases, 10 bases remained unmatched. CDR1 and CDR2 from the germline V gene are MDHEN and SYDVKM. CDR3 in DNA: TGTGCCAGCAGTCCCCCCCAAGGGACAGGGGGCCACACTGAAGCTTTCTTT. Amino acid sequence: CASSPPQGTGGHTEAFF. The entire variable domain, with the rest obtained from reference TRBV28 and TRBJ1-1, is as follows: DVKVTQSSRYLVKRTGEKVFLECVQDMDHENMFWYRQDPGLGLRLIYFSYDVKMKEKGDIPEGYSVSREKKERFSLILESASTNQTSMYLCASSPPQGTGGHTEAFFGQGTRLTVV.

A few counts support this clone. This chain uses TRBV6-5 with TRBJ2-1; 12 nucleotides match TRBD2. The CDR3 is 13 residues long. Germline V gene sequence: CDR1 MNHEY, CDR2 SVGAGI. Trimming at V came to 4 bases and at J to 12 bases, leaving 4 bases not matched to a gene. The CDR3 nucleotides are TGTGCCAGCAGTTTGGCTAGCGGGGGGGGGCAGTTCTTC. Translating it yields CASSLASGGGQFF.

This clone was recorded a few times. V is TRBV5-4 and J is TRBJ1-2, with a possible D match to TRBD1 (5 bases). V lost 2 bases, J lost 8 bases, and 13 bases lay in between. The CDR3 is 13 amino acids. The germline gives CDR1 SGHNT, CDR2 YYREEE (reference sequence). CDR3 sequence: CASSFQGIGGYTF. The CDR3 nucleotides read TGTGCCAGCAGCTTCCAGGGTATCGGGGGCTACACCTTC.

This clone was seen once. The chain is built from TRBV7-2 and TRBJ1-1; 8 bases fit TRBD1. The CDR3 spans 21 residues. Per the germline V gene, CDR1 is SGHTA and CDR2 is FQGNSA. V lost 0 bases to trimming and J lost 1 base; unmatched junction nucleotides: 19. The CDR3 here is CASSLAPGTGNLGLGNTEAFF. Written as DNA, the CDR3 is TGTGCCAGCAGCTTAGCACCCGGGACAGGAAACTTAGGTCTGGGGAACACTGAAGCTTTCTTT.

This chain joins TRBV19 and TRBJ1-2, with D possibly TRBD1 on 6 matching bases. This CDR3 has 13 residues. Trimming took 0 bases from V and 5 from J, leaving 7 bases between them. The germline CDR1 and CDR2 sequences are LNHDA and SQIVND (reference sequence). The CDR3 loop is CASSIDRGYGYTF. The CDR3 DNA is TGTGCCAGTAGTATAGACAGGGGTTATGGCTACACCTTC.

This clone was seen only a few times. J is TRBJ2-3 and V is TRBV5-4; 10 bases agree with TRBD2. Germline-derived CDR1 and CDR2 are SGHNT and YYREEE (reference sequence). The V and J ends lost 0 bases and 5 bases, in that order; junction bases with no gene match: 6. The CDR3 runs to 16 residues. In DNA, the CDR3 is TGTGCCAGCAGCTTGGAGGCTAGCGGGGGCCGAGATACGCAGTATTTT. Translating gives CASSLEASGGRDTQYF.

The DNA of the CDR3 is TGTGCCAGCAGCCGCGACAGGGACTATGGCTACACCTTC. It yields the protein CASSRDRDYGYTF. The chain combines TRBV5-6 with TRBJ1-2; 7 bases fit TRBD1. CDR3 length: 13 amino acids. From germline, CDR1 is SGHDT and CDR2 YYEEEE. Trimming removed 4 bases from V and 3 bases from J; junction bases left unmatched: 3.

The chain is built from TRBV10-2 and TRBJ2-7; 11 bases are shared with TRBD1. V was clipped by 1 base and J by 1 base; unmatched bases: 3. The CDR3 loop spans 16 amino acids. Per the germline V gene, CDR1 is WSHSY and CDR2 is SAAADI. For the CDR3, the DNA is TGCGCCAGCAGTGAGTTGGGGACAGGGGGATCCTACGAGCAGTACTTC. Translation: CASSELGTGGSYEQYF.

The rearrangement uses TRBV6-5 and TRBJ1-1; D uncertain. The CDR3 consists of 15 residues. CDR1 is MNHEY, CDR2 SVGAGI, per germline. The V end was cut by 6 bases, the J end by 4 bases, with 18 bases between. CDR3 residues: CASRLTGHGSTEAFF. The CDR3 DNA follows: TGTGCCAGCAGGTTGACGGGCCACGGGAGCACTGAAGCTTTCTTT.

The chain uses TRBV7-2 and TRBJ1-6; possible D gene TRBD1, 6 bases. There are 14 residues in the CDR3. Per the germline V gene, CDR1 is SGHTA and CDR2 is FQGNSA. V gave up 5 bases and J gave up 10 bases, with 15 bases separating them. CDR3 nucleotides: TGTGCCAGCAGCCCCAGGGACCAGGGGTCACCCCTCCACTTT. As protein: CASSPRDQGSPLHF.